These 28 T cell receptor beta chains were sequenced from one sample in a study of T cell responses to AZD1222 COVID-19 vaccine. Only in-frame clones appear in the TCRdb table, and some are missing; sequencing was by immunoSEQ multiplex PCR. This table has about 110,000 clones, around 89% appearing once. Material: peripheral blood, obtained on day 0 of AZD1222 vaccination. The receptors stem from an adult in good health.

The chain is built from TRBV3-1 (or the pseudogene TRBV3-2) and TRBJ2-1; no definite D call. The CDR3 is 12 amino acids. Germline CDR1 and CDR2: LGHDT and YNNKEL (reference sequence). V was clipped by 5 bases and J by 9 bases, with 11 bases between them. Written as DNA, the CDR3 is TGTGCCAGCAGCTATAGTTCTCTTGAGCAGTTCTTC. Translating gives CASSYSSLEQFF.

This clone was found a few times. The gene calls are TRBV9 and TRBJ1-5, with D unresolved. V lost 0 bases and J lost 0, with 16 bases in between. The CDR3 covers 18 residues. CDR1 SGDLS and CDR2 YYNGEE come from the germline V gene. The CDR3 reads CASSVGATLVDSNQPQHF. CDR3 in DNA: TGTGCCAGCAGCGTAGGGGCCACACTGGTTGATAGCAATCAGCCCCAGCATTTT.

This clone is a singleton in its sample. The V call is TRBV7-8, the J call TRBJ1-2; D not resolved. This CDR3 region has 14 residues. Germline CDR1 is SGHVS and CDR2 is FQNEAQ. Trimming pared 1 base from V and 4 bases from J, leaving 10 bases between. DNA of the CDR3: TGTGCCAGCAGCTTAGTAGGGCAGAGCTATGGCTACACCTTC. Translation: CASSLVGQSYGYTF.

The chain has TRBV6-6 and TRBJ1-4, with a tentative D call TRBD1 (5 bases). V was clipped by 5 bases and J by 8 bases, with 15 bases between them. CDR1 and CDR2 (germline): MNHNY, SVGAGI (reference sequence). This CDR3 is built from 14 residues. DNA for the CDR3: TGTGCCAGCAGTAACCCAGGGTCAGGGGAAAAACTGTTTTTT. This sequence encodes CASSNPGSGEKLFF.

As for this clone: The junction departs from germline at one end; a sequencing error may be responsible. The rearrangement links TRBV13 to TRBJ1-1, with D possibly matching TRBD1 (6 bases). The germline gives CDR1 PRHDT, CDR2 FYEKMQ (reference sequence). CDR3 length: 14 residues. Written as DNA, the CDR3 is TGTGCAAGCAGCCGCGACAGGATGAACACTGAAGCTTTCTTT. This sequence encodes CASSRDRMNTEAFF.

The chain has TRBV10-3 and TRBJ2-1, with a tentative D call TRBD2 (6 bases). The CDR3 has 18 amino acids. Germline loops: CDR1 ENHRY, CDR2 SYGVKD. V lost 2 bases and J 4 bases, leaving 21 bases between the germline ends. CDR3 nucleotide sequence: TGTGCCATCAGTGAGCCGAACCGGGGAGCGGGTGGATACAATGAGCAGTTCTTC. Protein product: CAISEPNRGAGGYNEQFF.

The chain recombines TRBV6-5 with TRBJ2-1, with D possibly TRBD2 on 6 matching bases. V gave up 6 bases and J gave up 8 bases, with 8 bases separating them. The CDR3 covers 11 residues. CDR1 and CDR2 from the germline V gene are MNHEY and SVGAGI. CDR3 in DNA: TGTGCCAGCAGCAGGGAGGATGAGCAGTTCTTC. Protein sequence: CASSREDEQFF.

The gene calls are TRBV5-1 and TRBJ1-1; no reliable D call. V was clipped by 3 bases and J by 0 bases, with 9 bases between them. Germline V lookup: CDR1 SGHRS, CDR2 YFSETQ. The CDR3 sequence is 14 residues long. The CDR3 reads CASSYSRMNTEAFF. In nucleotides, the CDR3 is TGCGCCAGCAGCTACAGTAGAATGAACACTGAAGCTTTCTTT.

The chain has TRBV18 and TRBJ2-7, with 9 nucleotides matching TRBD1. Germline CDR1 is KGHSH and CDR2 is LQKENI. The CDR3 has 14 amino acids. The V and J ends lost 3 bases and 4 bases, in that order; junction bases with no gene match: 4. The CDR3 sequence: CASSPDRGSYEQYF. The CDR3 nucleotides are TGTGCCAGCTCACCCGACAGGGGGAGTTACGAGCAGTACTTC.

The V and J genes are TRBV27 and TRBJ2-5; 13 nucleotides match TRBD2. The V segment lost 6 bases and the J segment 5 bases; nucleotides outside the gene matches: 9. Germline-derived CDR1 and CDR2 are MNHEY and SMNVEV (reference sequence). The CDR3 contains 16 residues. The DNA for the CDR3 is TGTGCCAGCAGCCCCCCGACTAGCGGGAGGTTTGAGACCCAGTACTTC. It yields the protein CASSPPTSGRFETQYF.

The J gene is TRBJ1-4, the V gene TRBV7-6, with D possibly being TRBD1 (6 bases). V dropped 0 bases and J dropped 8 bases, with 13 bases sitting between them. This CDR3 comprises 15 residues. Per the germline V gene, CDR1 is SGHVS and CDR2 is FNYEAQ. The CDR3 DNA follows: TGTGCCAGCAGCTTAGCGCACAGGGAAGGAGAAAAACTGTTTTTT. This encodes CASSLAHREGEKLFF.

The gene calls are TRBV9 and TRBJ1-6; the D gene is possibly TRBD1 (6 bases). The CDR3 totals 15 residues. Germline V gene lookup returns CDR1 SGDLS and CDR2 YYNGEE. Trimming cost V 3 bases and J 3 bases, with 10 bases left between them. The CDR3 region has the DNA TGTGCCAGCAGCGACGTGACAGGCTATAATTCACCCCTCCACTTT. Its protein product is CASSDVTGYNSPLHF.

The chain recombines TRBV10-2 with TRBJ1-1; TRBD1 is a possible D gene (6 bases). Looked up from germline, CDR1 is WSHSY and CDR2 is SAAADI. V lost 0 bases, J lost 1 base, and 12 bases lay in between. There are 16 residues in the CDR3. The CDR3 here is CASSESVGGGNTEAFF. CDR3 coding DNA: TGCGCCAGCAGTGAGTCAGTTGGGGGCGGGAACACTGAAGCTTTCTTT.

The V call is TRBV19, the J call TRBJ1-1, with TRBD1 as a possible D gene (6 bases). Germline V gene lookup returns CDR1 LNHDA and CDR2 SQIVND (reference sequence). This CDR3 is 15 amino acids long. V was cut by 10 bases and J by 8 bases, with 26 bases left in between. The CDR3 nucleotides are TGTGCCACCCGATGGGGGACAACTGTGGTGGAAGAAGCTTTCTTT. This encodes CATRWGTTVVEEAFF.

The rearrangement uses TRBV19 and TRBJ1-2, with 7 bases matching TRBD1. The CDR3 is 13 amino acids. Trimming removed 7 bases from V and 7 bases from J; junction bases left unmatched: 9. Germline V gene sequence: CDR1 LNHDA, CDR2 SQIVND (reference sequence). CDR3 residues: CASIHDRAGGYTF. As DNA, the CDR3 is TGTGCCAGTATCCATGACAGGGCTGGTGGCTACACCTTC.

This chain links TRBV6-5 with TRBJ1-2; 9 bases line up with TRBD1. CDR1 and CDR2 from the germline V gene are MNHEY and SVGAGI. V lost 1 base to trimming and J lost 2 bases; unmatched junction nucleotides: 5. The CDR3 covers 16 residues. The CDR3 here is CASSYLGTGRNYGYTF. The CDR3 DNA is TGTGCCAGCAGTTACTTGGGGACAGGGAGGAACTATGGCTACACCTTC.

The chain is built from TRBV15 and TRBJ2-1; D is unresolved. The CDR3 runs 14 residues. CDR1 is LNHNV and CDR2 is YYDKDF in the germline V gene (reference sequence). Trimming removed 1 base from V and 7 bases from J, with 11 bases in between. The CDR3: CATSRVGLGNEQFF. In DNA form, the CDR3 reads TGTGCCACCAGCAGAGTCGGGTTAGGGAATGAGCAGTTCTTC.

The rearrangement links TRBV29-1 to TRBJ1-1; D uncertain. Trimming left V 1 base short and J 4 bases short, with 4 bases between. The germline V gene has CDR1 SQVTM and CDR2 ANQGSEA. The CDR3 has 11 residues. CDR3 region: CSVEGGTEAFF. The CDR3 coding sequence is TGCAGCGTTGAAGGGGGCACTGAAGCTTTCTTT.

The chain links TRBV6-6 to TRBJ1-5, with D possibly TRBD1 on 5 matching bases. Germline V lookup: CDR1 MNHNY, CDR2 SVGAGI (reference sequence). The CDR3 is made up of 16 amino acids. Trimming removed 0 bases from V and 1 base from J, with 10 bases in between. Here the CDR3 reads CASSYSQGRSNQPQHF. For the CDR3, the DNA is TGTGCCAGCAGTTACTCCCAGGGTCGGAGCAATCAGCCCCAGCATTTT.

The V call is TRBV6-2 or TRBV6-3, the J call TRBJ1-2; no definite D call. Trimming removed 0 bases at V and 4 bases at J, with 9 bases between. This CDR3 has 14 amino acids. The germline V gene encodes CDR1 MNHEY and CDR2 SVGEGT. The CDR3 protein is CASSYSVQVYGYTF. CDR3 in DNA: TGTGCCAGCAGTTACTCGGTCCAGGTCTATGGCTACACCTTC.

The rearrangement joins TRBV6-1 to TRBJ1-2; D gene ambiguous. CDR3 size: 16 residues. The V end was cut by 4 bases, the J end by 3 bases, with 18 bases between. CDR1 and CDR2 (germline): MNHNS, SASEGT. CDR3: CASSVGFSVKDYGYTF. The CDR3 DNA reads TGTGCCAGCAGTGTTGGATTCTCGGTGAAAGACTATGGCTACACCTTC.

This chain links TRBV7-8 with TRBJ1-4, with D possibly being TRBD1 (5 bases). Germline V gives CDR1 SGHVS, CDR2 FQNEAQ. Trimming stripped 10 bases from V and 8 bases from J, with 14 bases between. The CDR3 is 12 residues long. CDR3 nucleotides: TGTGCCACCGGGACGGCGGGGGAAAAACTGTTTTTT. Its translation is CATGTAGEKLFF. Combining the CDR3 with reference TRBV7-8 and TRBJ1-4 gives the whole variable domain GAGVSQSPRYKVAKRGQDVALRCDPISGHVSLFWYQQALGQGPEFLTYFQNEAQLDKSGLPSDRFFAERPEGSVSTLKIQRTQQEDSAVYLCATGTAGEKLFFGSGTQLSVL.

The gene calls are TRBV12-3 or TRBV12-4 and TRBJ1-2; the D is unclear. Trimming took off 5 bases at V and 5 bases at J, with 12 bases between the two ends. This CDR3 spans 13 amino acids. CDR3 sequence reads: CASSADRFYGYTF. Written as DNA, the CDR3 is TGTGCCAGCAGTGCTGACCGATTTTATGGCTACACCTTC.

The rearrangement joins TRBV19 to TRBJ1-4, with 7 positions matching TRBD1. Looked up from germline, CDR1 is LNHDA and CDR2 is SQIVND (reference sequence). V lost 3 bases, J lost 4 bases, and 2 bases stayed unmatched. CDR3 length: 14 amino acids. CDR3 in amino acids: CASSMTGNNEKLFF. The CDR3 bases are TGTGCCAGTAGTATGACAGGGAATAATGAAAAACTGTTTTTT. Looking up the rest from reference TRBV19 and TRBJ1-4 gives the full variable domain: DGGITQSPKYLFRKEGQNVTLSCEQNLNHDAMYWYRQDPGQGLRLIYYSQIVNDFQKGDIAEGYSVSREKKESFPLTVTSAQKNPTAFYLCASSMTGNNEKLFFGSGTQLSVL.

Comment on this clone: This specimen includes other DNA sequences encoding the same CDR3. V and J are TRBV7-9 and TRBJ1-5; D gene uncertain. The germline V gene has CDR1 SEHNR and CDR2 FQNEAQ (reference sequence). Trimming removed 2 bases at V and 0 bases at J, with 5 bases between. The CDR3 is 14 residues long. CDR3 region: CASSLTDSNQPQHF. The CDR3 DNA reads TGTGCCAGCAGCTTAACAGATAGCAATCAGCCCCAGCATTTT.

The rearrangement uses TRBV5-1 and TRBJ2-7; unclear D gene. Trimming left V 4 bases short and J 3 bases short, with 8 bases between. Germline lookup yields CDR1 SGHRS and CDR2 YFSETQ. The CDR3 spans 12 residues. CDR3: CASSRAGYEQYF. Written as DNA, the CDR3 is TGCGCCAGCAGCAGAGCCGGCTACGAGCAGTACTTC.

The chain recombines TRBV3-1 (or the pseudogene TRBV3-2) with TRBJ2-5; D is perhaps TRBD1 or TRBD2 (5 bases each). Germline-derived CDR1 and CDR2 are LGHDT and YNNKEL (reference sequence). The CDR3 spans 11 residues. V lost 10 bases, J lost 4 bases, and 10 bases lay in between. The DNA for the CDR3 is TGTGCCACCGGGACGGGAGAGACCCAGTACTTC. Residues: CATGTGETQYF.

The genes are TRBV27 and TRBJ2-7; the D gene is possibly TRBD1 (6 bases). Trimming took off 4 bases at V and 4 bases at J, with 17 bases between the two ends. Germline V gene lookup returns CDR1 MNHEY and CDR2 SMNVEV (reference sequence). CDR3 length: 15 residues. The CDR3 sequence: CASSSTGSLVYEQYF. CDR3 sequence (DNA): TGTGCCAGCAGTTCCACAGGGTCCCTAGTATACGAGCAGTACTTC.